This T cell receptor (beta chain) was documented in a study of cytomegalovirus exposure and HLA in healthy donors. Looking at the study overall: HLA-typed donors were the source of around 80 million unique TCRs, which an early data release held. Findings and limits, study-wide: It was in a later analysis that TCR association rates were seen to vary by HLA locus, highest for DRB1 and lowest for HLA-C. A missense DCLRE1C variant was associated with V- and J-gene trimming of TCR beta chains in a later analysis, and an independent cohort replicated the association.

PCR was performed using 60 Vbeta and 13 Jbeta primers. Authors' processing steps: In a later analysis, roughly 10 million of approximately 80 million unique beta chains occurred in at least two donors. Sequencing was performed with immunoSEQ multiplex PCR; in TCRdb, only in-frame clones are kept and a portion is missing. The V and J calls and clone size are taken from that table; D and trimming were inferred from the DNA. The table has around 230,000 clones, just under 80% seen once. V shed 2 bases, J shed 1 base, and the junction held 8 bases outside the gene matches. This CDR3 region has 16 residues. CDR1 MNHNY and CDR2 SVGAGI come from the germline V gene (reference sequence). A note on this clone: Its antigen is not identified.

Sequenced sample: PBMCs. This receptor was identified in a boy aged 10-17 years in good health and CMV-seronegative. The chain uses TRBV6-6 and TRBJ2-7; 7 nucleotides align to TRBD1. CDR3 sequence (DNA): TGTGCCAGCAGTTACCCCAGTGGACAGGTTTCCTACGAGCAGTACTTC. Protein sequence: CASSYPSGQVSYEQYF.